What follows describes a single TCR beta chain. Its antigen is currently unknown. These data are taken from a study of cytomegalovirus exposure and HLA in healthy donors. General study results and limits: Solely CMV serostatus was available to characterize immune exposure. Some TCR beta chains (164 of them) were listed as cytomegalovirus-associated.

The PCR had 60 Vbeta and 13 Jbeta primers. Method: immunoSEQ multiplex PCR; TCRdb's copy keeps in-frame clones and lacks some. Here the sample spans 89,000 or so clones, roughly 73% being singletons. Healthy bone marrow donors made up the donors. Sequencing input: PBMCs. This receptor was obtained from a boy younger than 18 in good health and CMV-seronegative.

CDR3 in amino acids: CASSQSNMAGHTDTQYF. CDR3 nucleotides: TGCGCCAGCAGCCAATCCAATATGGCGGGGCACACAGATACGCAGTATTTT. This chain connects TRBV4-3 to TRBJ2-3; tentatively, D is TRBD2 (6 bases). The CDR3 consists of 17 residues. Trimming took off 2 bases at V and 2 bases at J, with 17 bases between the two ends. Germline lookup yields CDR1 LGHNA and CDR2 YSLEER.